These T cell receptor beta chains were read from a single sample in a study of CD8 T cells in Susac syndrome. Using its own MiXCR run on the immunoSEQ multiplex PCR reads, TCRdb lists one record per CDR3 protein. The sample includes about 150,000 distinct CDR3 sequences, about 94% seen only once; the top ten take just over 0.2%. Sequencing was carried out using CD8+ T cells from PBMCs. Receptors originate from a human donor with multiple sclerosis. Both conserved end residues are part of each CDR3. The D gene is left open where the match is weak. The size field is filled for only some rows; it gives once, few, many or a size class.

TRBV3-1,.,TRBJ2-1,.,CASSPRSREQFF,TGTGCCAGCAGCCCCCGGTCGAGGGAGCAGTTCTTC
TRBV7-9,TRBD1,TRBJ1-5,.,CASTGTGGNQPQHF,TGTGCCAGCACCGGGACAGGGGGCAATCAGCCCCAGCATTTT
TRBV4-1,.,TRBJ2-7,.,CASSQGFTGSYEQYF,TGCGCCAGCAGCCAAGGTTTCACCGGATCCTACGAGCAGTACTTC
TRBV20-1,.,TRBJ2-1,.,CSASQGGSYNEQFF,TGCAGTGCCAGTCAGGGTGGGTCCTACAATGAGCAGTTCTTC
TRBV28,.,TRBJ2-6,.,CASKGRHSGANVLTF,TGTGCCAGCAAGGGCAGGCACTCTGGGGCCAACGTCCTGACTTTC
TRBV29-1,TRBD2,TRBJ2-7,once,CSVDEWASGSYEQYF,TGCAGCGTTGATGAGTGGGCTAGCGGGTCCTACGAGCAGTACTTC
TRBV7-9,.,TRBJ2-1,.,CASSLPGINEQFF,TGTGCCAGCAGCTTACCTGGGATCAATGAGCAGTTCTTC
TRBV5-6,.,TRBJ1-1,.,CASSLNWRHRNTEAFF,TGTGCCAGCAGCTTGAATTGGAGACACCGGAACACTGAAGCTTTCTTT
TRBV27,TRBD2,TRBJ2-2,.,CASSRGTSYTGELFF,TGTGCCAGCAGTAGAGGGACTAGCTACACCGGGGAGCTGTTTTTT
TRBV6-5,.,TRBJ2-3,.,CASSHTRGADTQYF,TGTGCCAGCAGTCATACCCGGGGAGCAGATACGCAGTATTTT
TRBV12-3/TRBV12-4,.,TRBJ2-7,.,CASSKTSYEQYF,TGTGCCAGCAGTAAGACCTCCTACGAGCAGTACTTC
TRBV10-3,.,TRBJ2-3,.,CAISTVTSTDTQYF,TGTGCCATCAGTACAGTAACTAGCACAGATACGCAGTATTTT
TRBV29-1,.,TRBJ2-7,.,CSVQIQAGRGEQYF,TGCAGCGTTCAAATCCAAGCGGGTCGGGGGGAGCAGTACTTC
TRBV4-3,.,TRBJ1-2,.,CASSQSWGGSESGYTF,TGCGCCAGCAGCCAAAGCTGGGGGGGGAGCGAAAGCGGCTACACCTTC
TRBV25-1,.,TRBJ2-2,.,CASRGNTGELFF,TGTGCCAGCAGAGGGAACACCGGGGAGCTGTTTTTT
TRBV13,.,TRBJ1-1,.,CAGGAGNTEAFF,TGTGCCGGAGGGGCCGGCAACACTGAAGCTTTCTTT
TRBV20-1,.,TRBJ2-1,.,CSASKGGPSYNEQFF,TGCAGTGCTAGTAAGGGGGGACCATCCTACAATGAGCAGTTCTTC
TRBV4-1,TRBD1,TRBJ2-7,.,CASSRGQGPDEQYF,TGCGCCAGCAGCCGCGGACAGGGGCCCGACGAGCAGTACTTC
TRBV23-1,.,TRBJ1-1,.,CASSQSEYSPNTEAFF,TGCGCCAGCAGTCAATCGGAGTACAGCCCGAACACTGAAGCTTTCTTT
TRBV20-1,.,TRBJ2-7,.,CSARDPTSAGRAYEQYF,TGCAGTGCTAGAGACCCCACCTCGGCAGGGAGAGCCTACGAGCAGTACTTC
TRBV28,.,TRBJ2-1,once,CASQEGESMGEQFF,TGTGCCAGCCAAGAGGGCGAGTCCATGGGTGAGCAGTTCTTC
TRBV20-1,.,TRBJ2-1,.,CSARGLVGLKHEQFF,TGCAGTGCTAGAGGCCTTGTGGGGTTGAAGCATGAGCAGTTCTTC
TRBV6-2/TRBV6-3,.,TRBJ2-6,once,CASSTSGAGANVLTF,TGTGCCAGCAGCACTTCAGGGGCTGGGGCCAACGTCCTGACTTTC
TRBV24-1,.,TRBJ2-1,.,CATSENRRQGRNNEQFF,TGTGCCACCAGCGAGAACCGGCGGCAGGGAAGGAACAATGAGCAGTTCTTC
TRBV20-1,.,TRBJ1-6,.,CSARVRDKNSPLHF,TGCAGTGCTAGAGTCCGGGACAAAAATTCACCCCTCCACTTT
TRBV9,.,TRBJ2-5,few,CASSAGETQYF,TGTGCCAGCAGCGCCGGCGAGACCCAGTACTTC